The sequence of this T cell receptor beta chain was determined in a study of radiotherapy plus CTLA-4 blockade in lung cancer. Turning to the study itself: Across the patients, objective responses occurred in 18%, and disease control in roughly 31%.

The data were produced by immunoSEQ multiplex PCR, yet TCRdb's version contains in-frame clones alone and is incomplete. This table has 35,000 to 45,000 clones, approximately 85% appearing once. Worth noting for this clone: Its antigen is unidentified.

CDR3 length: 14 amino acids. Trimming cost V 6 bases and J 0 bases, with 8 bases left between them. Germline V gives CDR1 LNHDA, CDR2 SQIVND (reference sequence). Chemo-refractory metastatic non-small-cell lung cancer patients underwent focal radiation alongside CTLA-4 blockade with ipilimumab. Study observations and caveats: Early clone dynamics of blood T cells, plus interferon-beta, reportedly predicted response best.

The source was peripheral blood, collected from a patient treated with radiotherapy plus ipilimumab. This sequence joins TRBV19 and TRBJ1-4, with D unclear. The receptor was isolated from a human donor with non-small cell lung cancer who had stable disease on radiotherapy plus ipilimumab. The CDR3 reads CASRDSATNEKLFF. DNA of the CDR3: TGTGCCAGTAGAGACTCGGCAACTAATGAAAAACTGTTTTTT.